This T cell receptor beta chain was captured in a study of cytomegalovirus exposure and HLA in healthy donors. Primers for the PCR totalled 60 Vbeta and 13 Jbeta. Using immunoSEQ multiplex PCR, the repertoire was profiled, and TCRdb retains in-frame clones only, with some absent. The table includes over 150,000 clones, about 85% detected once. The sequenced material came from PBMCs. This clonotype originated in a man younger than 45 in good health and CMV-seropositive.

CDR3 sequence (DNA): TGTGCCAGCAGCCAAGACTTGGGCAGAGACCTGTTAAATGGCTACACCTTC. Protein: CASSQDLGRDLLNGYTF. The chain uses TRBV4-2 and TRBJ1-2; D not resolved. Trimming pared 0 bases from V and 6 bases from J, leaving 20 bases between. Per the germline V gene, CDR1 is LGHNA and CDR2 is YNFKEQ. This CDR3 region has 17 residues.